These T cell receptor beta chains were read from a single sample in a study of PD-1 blockade in classical Hodgkin lymphoma. Only in-frame clones appear in the TCRdb table, and some are missing; sequencing was by immunoSEQ multiplex PCR. The sample lists roughly 10,000 clones; around 68% were seen once. The specimen comprised CD8+ T cells from blood, sampled before the fourth cycle of nivolumab. These receptors were collected from a human donor with classical Hodgkin lymphoma. The conserved cysteine and the conserved F or W are not part of the CDR3 here. The order of the fields is J gene, V gene, D gene, CDR3 protein. The D gene is left open where the match is weak.

TRBJ2-7	TRBV28	TRBD2	ASSFSQGGSYEQY
TRBJ1-4	TRBV30	.	AWTPGSEKLF
TRBJ2-1	TRBV6-1	TRBD1	ASSEAIGTADEQF
TRBJ2-5	TRBV9	TRBD2	ASSADGTSGQETQY
TRBJ2-7	TRBV4-2	TRBD1	ASRQDRTLAYEQY
TRBJ1-1	TRBV30	.	AWSVPQVEAF
TRBJ2-5	TRBV11-2	TRBD1	ASSLEGQGGLRETQY
TRBJ2-1	TRBV27	TRBD2	ASSFPTSGPNNEQF
TRBJ2-3	TRBV9	.	ASSPRGRSTDTQY
TRBJ1-1	TRBV27	.	ASSLMGVGTEAF
TRBJ1-2	TRBV11-2	TRBD1	ASSPGTGGIRYGYT
TRBJ1-3	TRBV7-9	.	ASRSLGEAGNTIY
TRBJ2-7	TRBV30	.	AWSATTFYEQY
TRBJ2-2	TRBV6-5	.	ASSYSRRLVSGELF
TRBJ2-1	TRBV4-1	.	ASSRTQSSYNEQF
TRBJ2-1	TRBV13	.	ASSPLREVYNEQF
TRBJ2-7	TRBV5-5	.	ASTSSKGFYEQY
TRBJ1-1	TRBV7-2	.	ASSLELGDTEAF
TRBJ2-1	TRBV9	.	ASSVVANEQF
TRBJ2-2	TRBV7-6	TRBD2	ASSPGRASAGELF
TRBJ2-7	TRBV2	.	ASRRDSYEQY
TRBJ2-7	TRBV6-1	TRBD1	ASSEWAGGTYEQY
TRBJ2-1	TRBV4-3	.	ASSQALLAHTYNEQF
TRBJ2-6	TRBV9	.	ASSVDLSGANVLT
TRBJ2-7	TRBV7-5	.	ASSSRPGQVFSYEQY
TRBJ2-1	TRBV27	TRBD2	ASSFLAGGRYNEQF
TRBJ2-7	TRBV29-1	.	SVGILPEQY
TRBJ2-2	TRBV13	.	ASSLQGGELF
TRBJ2-7	TRBV7-8	.	ASSLGGSEQY
TRBJ2-3	TRBV11-3	TRBD1	ASSPGQGARGGTADTQY
TRBJ1-5	TRBV5-6	.	ASSWNGQGEPQH
TRBJ1-1	TRBV19	.	ASRRTWDGMNTEAF
TRBJ2-7	TRBV14	.	ASSHSRMDSYEQY
TRBJ2-5	TRBV7-3	TRBD1	ASSPHGTGGGETQY
TRBJ1-4	TRBV2	TRBD1	ASSPRTGLVEKLF
TRBJ2-7	TRBV5-1	.	ASSPVGPYEQY
TRBJ2-3	TRBV29-1	.	SVLAAGDTQY
TRBJ1-1	TRBV9	.	ASSVEGNTEAF
TRBJ1-5	TRBV6-5	TRBD1	ASSYGQGINQPQH
TRBJ2-7	TRBV28	.	ASSPSLGESYEQY
TRBJ1-2	TRBV13	.	ASSLGAGVYGYT
TRBJ2-1	TRBV9	.	ASSGHVLTNNEQF
TRBJ2-1	TRBV10-3	.	AISESTAEQF
TRBJ2-1	TRBV6-6	TRBD1	ASSYSGTGNYEQF
TRBJ2-3	TRBV13	.	ASSLDGRRDTQY
TRBJ2-5	TRBV7-9	.	ASSPPQEATQY